The entry that follows covers one T cell receptor (beta chain) sequence. The CDR3 is 15 amino acids. Trimming cost V 3 bases and J 4 bases; bases outside gene matches: 8. Germline V gene data show CDR1 as SGDLS and CDR2 as YYNGEE. This specimen belongs to a study of blood T cell repertoires in COVID-19. For the study at large: Material from acute and convalescent COVID-19 was sourced from the United States, Italy and Spain. Sources were T cells, B-cell-depleted T cells, or PBMCs; the material itself was cDNA or gDNA.

Original methodology: Reference gene primer amplification gave nucleated cell count estimates. Some clones are missing from TCRdb's copy, which holds only in-frame ones; the method was immunoSEQ multiplex PCR. V, J and clone size are those of that table, while D and trimming were read from the DNA. Found here are 95,000 to 150,000 clones, approximately 85% of them singletons; the top ten hold about a tenth. The chain employs TRBV9 and TRBJ2-3, with 7 bases fitting TRBD2. What was sequenced was peripheral blood. The TCR originated in an older man with acute or convalescent COVID-19. The CDR3 protein is CASSGAGGGADTQYF. The CDR3 region has the DNA TGTGCCAGCAGCGGGGCTGGGGGGGGTGCAGATACGCAGTATTTT.